These 12 T cell receptor beta chains were all obtained from the same sample, sequenced in a study of OX40 agonist ivuxolimab in advanced cancers. Sequenced by immunoSEQ multiplex PCR; TCRdb stores in-frame clones only, minus some. There are 84,000 or so clones in the sample; approximately 91% occur only once, and 0.25% to 0.3% lies in the top ten. The input for sequencing was CD4+ or CD8+ T cells sorted from blood, taken in a trial of the OX40 agonist ivuxolimab. The receptors originated from an adult with an advanced solid tumor such as melanoma, head and neck, liver or kidney cancer.

The CDR3 DNA reads as TGTGCCAGCAGCGAAACGTTGCCGGCGGGGGGCATGACAGATACGCAGTATTTT. It codes for CASSETLPAGGMTDTQYF. The chain employs TRBV13 and TRBJ2-3; 8 positions match TRBD2. With 5 bases clipped from V and 3 bases from J, the junction kept 16 bases outside the gene matches. CDR1 PRHDT and CDR2 FYEKMQ come from the germline V gene (reference sequence). The CDR3 is 18 amino acids.

This chain joins TRBV18 and TRBJ2-1; no clear D gene. In germline, CDR1 is KGHSH, CDR2 LQKENI. The V end lost 3 bases, the J end lost 10 bases, and 13 bases lay between the germline ends. The CDR3 covers 13 residues. CDR3 sequence reads: CASSPTLTREQFF. The DNA of the CDR3 is TGTGCCAGCTCACCCACCCTCACGAGGGAGCAGTTCTTC.

The chain links TRBV6-5 to TRBJ1-2; TRBD1 aligns across 7 bases. The V and J ends lost 2 bases and 5 bases, in that order; junction bases with no gene match: 8. The CDR3 runs to 15 residues. In germline, CDR1 is MNHEY, CDR2 SVGAGI. Here the CDR3 DNA reads TGTGCCAGCAGTTACCGATCGAGGGACAGATATGGCTACACCTTC. This sequence encodes CASSYRSRDRYGYTF.

The V and J genes are TRBV7-6 and TRBJ2-7; D not resolved. The CDR3 loop spans 18 amino acids. Per germline, CDR1 SGHVS and CDR2 FNYEAQ. Trimming took off 1 base at V and 0 bases at J, with 19 bases between the two ends. The CDR3 DNA follows: TGTGCCAGCAGCTTAGGATTCAATACGGTCCTTAGCTCCTACGAGCAGTACTTC. Its translation is CASSLGFNTVLSSYEQYF.

The chain uses TRBV11-2 and TRBJ1-1; D call uncertain. Germline CDR1 and CDR2: SGHAT and FQNNGV. The V and J ends lost 3 bases and 5 bases respectively, with 16 bases between them. The length of the CDR3 is 15 residues. CDR3 in DNA: TGTGCCAGCAGCTTTGCCCGTGTCGTAAGGACTGAAGCTTTCTTT. Amino acids: CASSFARVVRTEAFF.

Comments on this clone: One end of the junction fails to match germline, which may point to a read error. The sample contains more than one DNA sequence encoding this CDR3. The gene calls are TRBV7-2 and TRBJ1-5; D is unresolved. Germline V gene lookup returns CDR1 SGHTA and CDR2 FQGNSA. There are 14 residues in the CDR3. The CDR3 DNA reads as TGTGCCAGCAGTTCCTACTATAGCAATCAACCCCAGCATTTT. Its protein product is CASSSYYSNQPQHF. Together with reference TRBV7-2 and TRBJ1-5, the CDR3 gives the full variable domain: GAGVSQSPSNKVTEKGKDVELRCDPISGHTALYWYRQSLGQGLEFLIYFQGNSAPDKSGLPSDRFSAERTGGSVSTLTIQRTQQEDSAVYLCASSSYYSNQPQHFGDGTRLSIL.

V is TRBV19 and J is TRBJ2-3; tentatively, D is TRBD2 (6 bases). V shed 3 bases and J shed 1 base, with 8 bases lying between them. The CDR3 has 14 amino acids. Looked up from germline, CDR1 is LNHDA and CDR2 is SQIVND (reference sequence). This CDR3 reads CASSIGGGTDTQYF. In DNA form, the CDR3 reads TGTGCCAGTAGTATTGGAGGGGGCACAGATACGCAGTATTTT. Full variable domain (remainder filled in from reference TRBV19 and TRBJ2-3): DGGITQSPKYLFRKEGQNVTLSCEQNLNHDAMYWYRQDPGQGLRLIYYSQIVNDFQKGDIAEGYSVSREKKESFPLTVTSAQKNPTAFYLCASSIGGGTDTQYFGPGTRLTVL.

This sequence joins TRBV18 and TRBJ1-3; 10 bases line up with TRBD1. Germline V gene sequence: CDR1 KGHSH, CDR2 LQKENI. Trimming removed 3 bases from V and 4 bases from J; junction bases left unmatched: 3. CDR3 length equals 15 residues. The CDR3 here is CASSPGTGAGNTIYF. CDR3 coding DNA: TGTGCCAGCTCACCCGGGACAGGGGCCGGAAACACCATATATTTT.

V gene TRBV5-1 combines with J gene TRBJ2-3; 9 bases agree with TRBD1. Germline V gives CDR1 SGHRS, CDR2 YFSETQ. V was pared by 0 bases and J by 7 bases, with 9 bases of the junction left unmatched. The CDR3 is 16 amino acids. This CDR3 reads CASSLAGQGPANTQYF. CDR3 coding DNA: TGCGCCAGCAGCTTGGCGGGACAGGGCCCCGCGAATACGCAGTATTTT.

This rearrangement joins TRBV19 to TRBJ2-7; D gene ambiguous. Germline loops: CDR1 LNHDA, CDR2 SQIVND (reference sequence). Trimming removed 3 bases at V and 2 bases at J, with 8 bases between. The CDR3 covers 13 residues. The CDR3 region is CASSISGPYEQYF. The DNA of the CDR3 is TGTGCCAGTAGTATTTCAGGCCCCTACGAGCAGTACTTC. Looking up the rest from reference TRBV19 and TRBJ2-7 gives the full variable domain: DGGITQSPKYLFRKEGQNVTLSCEQNLNHDAMYWYRQDPGQGLRLIYYSQIVNDFQKGDIAEGYSVSREKKESFPLTVTSAQKNPTAFYLCASSISGPYEQYFGPGTRLTVT.

The J gene is TRBJ1-2, the V gene TRBV18; D might be TRBD1 (6 bases). V lost 3 bases to trimming and J lost 5 bases, with 16 bases between them. Germline V gene data show CDR1 as KGHSH and CDR2 as LQKENI. The CDR3 runs to 15 residues. CDR3 sequence (DNA): TGTGCCAGCTCACCCCTAAGTGGACAGAATTATGGCTACACCTTC. Translated, it gives CASSPLSGQNYGYTF.

The gene calls are TRBV7-9 and TRBJ1-1; D possibly corresponds to TRBD1 (6 bases). The CDR3 is 12 residues long. V lost 1 base, J lost 8 bases, and 8 bases lay in between. Germline-derived CDR1 and CDR2 are SEHNR and FQNEAQ (reference sequence). CDR3 sequence (DNA): TGTGCCAGCAGCTTAGTTGACAGGGAAGCTTTCTTT. It codes for CASSLVDREAFF.